These 15 T cell receptor beta chains were sequenced from one sample in a study of beta chain features in type 1 diabetes. Study-wide results and limits: In all four CD4+ subsets, TCRB CDR3 length was significantly, moderately reduced in type 1 diabetes.

Their target antigens are unknown. The authors reverse transcribed all of the isolated RNA, so sequencing captured expressed TCRB transcripts. Sequenced by immunoSEQ multiplex PCR; TCRdb stores in-frame clones only, minus some. The sample includes more than 250,000 clones, around an eighth seen only once; the top ten take 0.017%. Sequencing was performed on naive CD4+ T cells from blood. These receptors all come from a man aged 25 to 45 with type 1 diabetes.

There are a few counts of this clone. The chain combines TRBV5-6 with TRBJ2-2; 7 bases fit TRBD2. CDR1 and CDR2 from the germline V gene are SGHDT and YYEEEE. J lost 2 bases, V lost 7 bases, and 5 bases had no gene match. This CDR3 has 14 amino acids. CDR3 nucleotide sequence: TGTGCCAGCGGGAGGGGAGTTAACACCGGGGAGCTGTTTTTT. Its translation is CASGRGVNTGELFF.

This clone came up a few times. The J gene is TRBJ2-7, the V gene TRBV5-4, with D perhaps TRBD2 (6 bases). The CDR3 spans 14 residues. Trimming took off 2 bases at V and 5 bases at J, with 14 bases between the two ends. From germline, CDR1 is SGHNT and CDR2 YYREEE (reference sequence). The CDR3 reads CASSLQRLDDEQYF. Written as DNA, the CDR3 is TGTGCCAGCAGCTTACAGAGACTAGATGACGAGCAGTACTTC. The whole variable domain, remainder taken from reference TRBV5-4 and TRBJ2-7, is ETGVTQSPTHLIKTRGQQVTLRCSSQSGHNTVSWYQQALGQGPQFIFQYYREEENGRGNFPPRFSGLQFPNYSSELNVNALELDDSALYLCASSLQRLDDEQYFGPGTRLTVT.

CDR3 DNA: TGTGCCAGCAGCGCGGCGCCAGTGGCCGAGCAGTACTTC. This sequence encodes CASSAAPVAEQYF. The V gene is TRBV2, the J gene TRBJ2-7; D gene unclear. Germline V CDR1 and CDR2: SNHLY, FYNNEI. CDR3 length: 13 residues. V lost 6 bases, J lost 6 bases, and 15 bases lay in between. Full variable domain (missing parts from reference TRBV2 and TRBJ2-7): EPEVTQTPSHQVTQMGQEVILRCVPISNHLYFYWYRQILGQKVEFLVSFYNNEISEKSEIFDDQFSVERPDGSNFTLKIRSTKLEDSAMYFCASSAAPVAEQYFGPGTRLTVT.

V is TRBV18 and J is TRBJ1-5, with 9 bases matching TRBD1. The germline gives CDR1 KGHSH, CDR2 LQKENI. The V and J ends lost 0 bases and 7 bases, in that order; junction bases with no gene match: 10. The CDR3 runs to 17 residues. Here the CDR3 DNA reads TGTGCCAGCTCACCACCGAATCACAGGGGGCACGGGCAGCCCCAGCATTTT. Amino acids: CASSPPNHRGHGQPQHF.

This clone was seen more than once but under ten times. The chain combines TRBV10-3 with TRBJ2-5, with no clear D. Germline CDR1 is ENHRY and CDR2 is SYGVKD. This CDR3 is 14 amino acids long. Trimming left V 0 bases short and J 3 bases short, with 8 bases between. The CDR3: CAISESNGEETQYF. CDR3 coding DNA: TGTGCCATCAGTGAGTCGAACGGAGAAGAGACCCAGTACTTC.

The J gene is TRBJ2-1, the V gene TRBV7-9; the D gene is possibly TRBD1 (6 bases). This CDR3 comprises 11 residues. V was cut by 3 bases and J by 10 bases, with 7 bases left in between. Germline assignment: CDR1 SEHNR and CDR2 FQNEAQ (reference sequence). CDR3 sequence reads: CASSFGTEQFF. The CDR3 DNA reads as TGTGCCAGCAGCTTCGGGACAGAGCAGTTCTTC.

This clone was detected only a few times. The chain links TRBV6-6 to TRBJ2-5; D unresolved. CDR1 MNHNY and CDR2 SVGAGI come from the germline V gene (reference sequence). V lost 8 bases and J lost 1, with 8 bases in between. The CDR3 contains 12 residues. CDR3 sequence reads: CASRYLQETQYF. The CDR3 nucleotides are TGTGCCAGCCGGTACCTCCAAGAGACCCAGTACTTC.

The chain couples TRBV2 to TRBJ2-7, with 10 bases matching TRBD2. Losses at the gene ends were 1 base for V and 2 bases for J; bases not matched to a gene: 5. The CDR3 loop spans 16 amino acids. Germline CDR1 and CDR2: SNHLY and FYNNEI. CDR3 in DNA: TGTGCCAGCAGTGAAGACGGGACTAGCGCCGCCTACGAGCAGTACTTC. Protein: CASSEDGTSAAYEQYF.

There are a few counts of this clone. The rearrangement uses TRBV5-1 and TRBJ2-1; 9 bases are shared with TRBD1. The CDR3 extends over 15 amino acids. V shed 3 bases and J 9 bases; nucleotides not matched to a gene: 10. Germline assignment: CDR1 SGHRS and CDR2 YFSETQ. CDR3 nucleotide sequence: TGCGCCAGCAGCTCCGACAGGGGGAGGTTCGGTGAGCAGTTCTTC. Translating gives CASSSDRGRFGEQFF.

The table lists this clone with a few counts. This chain joins TRBV7-8 and TRBJ2-1; possibly TRBD2 for D (6 bases). The V gene's germline CDR1 is SGHVS and CDR2 FQNEAQ. Deletions cut 4 bases from V and 5 bases from J, with 18 bases between. CDR3 length: 16 amino acids. The CDR3 region has the DNA TGTGCCAGCAGCTCCTCCCGCGGGACTCTACACAATGAGCAGTTCTTC. Translating gives CASSSSRGTLHNEQFF.

The chain recombines TRBV28 with TRBJ1-2; 10 positions match TRBD1. The CDR3 spans 14 residues. V lost 6 bases to trimming and J lost 4 bases; unmatched junction nucleotides: 5. Germline loops: CDR1 MDHEN, CDR2 SYDVKM. DNA for the CDR3: TGTGCCAGCAGGGGGACAGGGGTGTCCTATGGCTACACCTTC. Its protein product is CASRGTGVSYGYTF.

This clone was detected ten times or more. V usage is TRBV23-1 and J usage is TRBJ1-5; the D is unclear. TRBV23-1 is known as an ORF, though its function is uncertain. Trimming pared 1 base from V and 4 bases from J, leaving 11 bases between. The CDR3 is made up of 15 amino acids. Written as DNA, the CDR3 is TGCGCCAGCAGTCAATTCGGGTGGGTGAATCAGCCCCAGCATTTT. Translating gives CASSQFGWVNQPQHF.

The chain has TRBV2 and TRBJ2-2; 8 bases are shared with TRBD2. V lost 11 bases to trimming and J lost 4 bases; unmatched junction nucleotides: 6. The CDR3 totals 13 residues. CDR1 SNHLY and CDR2 FYNNEI come from the germline V gene. Here the CDR3 DNA reads TGTGCCGGGGGACTAGTCGGCACCGGGGAGCTGTTTTTT. Amino acid sequence: CAGGLVGTGELFF.

This sequence joins TRBV28 and TRBJ2-7; 9 nucleotides match TRBD1. The CDR3 is 15 amino acids. The trim removed 7 bases at V and 3 bases at J, leaving 10 bases unmatched. Per germline, CDR1 MDHEN and CDR2 SYDVKM. The CDR3 DNA sequence: TGTGCCAGCACCGCTCCTGGGACAGGGCGCTACGAGCAGTACTTC. This sequence encodes CASTAPGTGRYEQYF.

This clone has only a few counts. V gene TRBV19 combines with J gene TRBJ2-7; weak D call: TRBD2 (5 bases). Trimming left V 4 bases short and J 7 bases short, with 14 bases between. Germline V gene lookup returns CDR1 LNHDA and CDR2 SQIVND (reference sequence). The CDR3 spans 13 residues. The CDR3 nucleotides are TGTGCCAGTAGTAAGGACGGACTTTGGGAGCAGTACTTC. Protein product: CASSKDGLWEQYF.